The T cell receptor (beta chain) described here comes from a study of CXCR4 blockade with PD-1 therapy in pancreatic cancer (dated by TCRdb to between 2019 and 2020). As for the study more broadly: The study analyzed resected pancreatic ductal adenocarcinoma using both multiplex immunohistochemistry and TCRbeta immunosequencing, alongside ex vivo slice culture that tested PD-1 and CXCR4 blockade. To look at intratumoral heterogeneity, the researchers TCR-sequenced two geographically distinct regions from each of 5 or 6 tumors. Broad study findings and their caveats: Clonal expansion was observed in tumors, with a mean productive clonality of approximately 0.13 compared with roughly 0.048 in healthy blood, but no correlation between clonality and survival was found. Because only TCRbeta chains were sequenced, true antigen-specificity overlap among the convergent dominant clones remained unconfirmed, awaiting paired alpha-beta single-cell sequencing. Amino acid clone frequency correlated strongly with the number of distinct nucleotide rearrangements encoding it, suggesting convergent selection by common tumor antigens.

As regards this clone: No antigen is known for it. No base qualities exist here, and no much larger clone lies one base off it.

The CDR3 covers 16 residues, taking in both the cysteine and the phenylalanine. Of the read, only the CDR3 DNA is kept; its 48 bases are in frame from base 1. The germline V gene sets CDR1 to MGHRA and CDR2 to YSYEKL. V is clipped by 1 base and J by 0 bases, and the sequence between their germline boundaries is 9 bases long. The patients who supplied the archived tumor blocks had received no neoadjuvant therapy before resection. For the preserved-tissue arm, the study drew on about 32 surgical resection samples taken from about two dozen pancreatic ductal adenocarcinoma patients who had not been treated previously. DNA for the resection arm was extracted from ten 5-micron curls of FFPE tumor cut next to the multiplex immunohistochemistry slide. TCRbeta CDR3 regions were immunosequenced from extracted DNA using the immunoSEQ Assay at Adaptive Biotechnologies. Turning to the authors' computational methods: To measure the absolute abundance of each unique TCRbeta CDR3, the sequences were collapsed and filtered. Clonality, calculated using only productive in-frame rearrangements, was defined as 1 minus Pielou's evenness. Regional overlap was evaluated by tracking the top 100 nucleotide rearrangements across paired samples, and paired versus unrelated samples were compared using the Morisita index. The immunoSEQ Rearrangement Details tool was used to assess whether nucleotide rearrangements converged onto identical amino acid sequences. The table was pulled from immuneACCESS by TCRdb, which kept in-frame rearrangements only. Such tables lose some clones; where checked, under half of the loss comes from unresolved V genes, and the rest has no known cause. The D gene and trimming were derived from the DNA, and the V and J assignments and clone size from that table. The sample records about 5,000 clones, around 62% of which are singletons. Roughly an eighth of the sample is held by the ten biggest clonotypes.

The specimen sequenced was tumor tissue. The chain links TRBV4-1 with TRBJ2-2; TRBD2 might be the D gene, on 5 matching bases. This TCR derives from a human donor with pancreatic ductal adenocarcinoma. The sequence in DNA is TGCGCCAGCAGCCAAGTTGGCGGGTCGAACACCGGGGAGCTGTTTTTT. The resulting protein is CASSQVGGSNTGELFF.